The clone carrying this T cell receptor beta chain was seen more than once but under ten times. This sample was taken from a study of T cell changes during pregnancy in multiple sclerosis. The CDR3 extends over 13 amino acids. V was clipped by 1 base and J by 5 bases; unmatched bases: 4. Germline V gives CDR1 GTSNPN, CDR2 SVGIG (reference sequence). Assay used: immunoSEQ multiplex PCR; TCRdb lists only in-frame clones, some missing. The top ten clones hold less than 2% of a sample with roughly 100,000 clones, around 90% of them seen once. The TCR was taken from a female donor with multiple sclerosis, enrolled in a pregnancy study. Sample: peripheral blood, taken before pregnancy. The chain employs TRBV30 and TRBJ1-1; TRBD1 agrees at 7 bases. For the CDR3, the DNA is TGTGCCTGGAGTGCAGACAGGGAAACTGAAGCTTTCTTT. Its translation: CAWSADRETEAFF.